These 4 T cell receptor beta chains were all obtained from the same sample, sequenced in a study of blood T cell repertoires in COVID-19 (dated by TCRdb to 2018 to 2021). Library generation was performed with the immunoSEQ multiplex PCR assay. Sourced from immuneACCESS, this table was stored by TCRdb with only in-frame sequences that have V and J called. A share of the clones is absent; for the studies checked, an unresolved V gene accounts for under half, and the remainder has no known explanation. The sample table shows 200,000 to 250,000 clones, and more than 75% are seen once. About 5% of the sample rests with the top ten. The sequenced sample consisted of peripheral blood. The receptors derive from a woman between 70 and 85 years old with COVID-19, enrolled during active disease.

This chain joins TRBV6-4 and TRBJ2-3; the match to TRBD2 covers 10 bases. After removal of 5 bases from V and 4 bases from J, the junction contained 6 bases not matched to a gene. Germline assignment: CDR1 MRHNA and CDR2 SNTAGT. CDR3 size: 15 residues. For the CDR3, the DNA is TGTGCCAGCAGTCCCGGGACTAGCGATGCAGATACGCAGTATTTT. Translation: CASSPGTSDADTQYF.

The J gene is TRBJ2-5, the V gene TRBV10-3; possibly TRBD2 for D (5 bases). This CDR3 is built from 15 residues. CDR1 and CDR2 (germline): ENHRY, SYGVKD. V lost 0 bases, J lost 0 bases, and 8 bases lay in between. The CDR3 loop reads CAISESRGYQETQYF. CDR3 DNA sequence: TGTGCCATCAGTGAGTCGAGAGGGTACCAAGAGACCCAGTACTTC.

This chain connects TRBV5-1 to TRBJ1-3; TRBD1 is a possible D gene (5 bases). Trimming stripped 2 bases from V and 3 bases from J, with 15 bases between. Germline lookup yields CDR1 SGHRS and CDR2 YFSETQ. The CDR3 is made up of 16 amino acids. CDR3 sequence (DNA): TGCGCCAGCAGCTTTGCTGGGGCAGGTTATGGAAACACCATATATTTT. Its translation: CASSFAGAGYGNTIYF. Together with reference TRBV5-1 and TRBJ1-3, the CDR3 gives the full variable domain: KAGVTQTPRYLIKTRGQQVTLSCSPISGHRSVSWYQQTPGQGLQFLFEYFSETQRNKGNFPGRFSGRQFSNSRSEMNVSTLELGDSALYLCASSFAGAGYGNTIYFGEGSWLTVV.

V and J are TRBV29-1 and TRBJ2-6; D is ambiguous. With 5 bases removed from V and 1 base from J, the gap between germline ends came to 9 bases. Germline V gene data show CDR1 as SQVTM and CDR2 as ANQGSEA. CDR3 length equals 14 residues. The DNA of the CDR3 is TGCAGCGTTAGCTCCGGTTCTGGGGCCAACGTCCTGACTTTC. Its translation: CSVSSGSGANVLTF.